A selection of T cell receptor beta chains follows, all from one sample in a study of T-cell memory formation after mild COVID-19. TCRdb re-analysed the 5' RACE reads in MiXCR, keeping a single row per CDR3 protein. This table has around 200,000 distinct CDR3 sequences, 27% appearing once. Material for sequencing was PBMCs or a T cell subset sorted from them (not recorded which). These receptors originate from an adult woman who had mild COVID-19 (a few samples of this study predate the infection). Cell type and time point are not known. Each CDR3 is given with its conserved first and last residue. D genes are given only for firm matches. For some rows the clone size is stated as once, few or many, or as a class when expanded; others skip it.

>TRBV20-1|.|few|TRBJ2-1
TGCAGTGTCGGACTTTTGTCCTACAATGAGCAGTTCTTC
CSVGLLSYNEQFF
>TRBV5-1|.|many|TRBJ1-1
TGCGCCAGCAGCTTGGAGGGGAGTACGGCTGAAGCTTTCTTT
CASSLEGSTAEAFF
>TRBV11-2|TRBD2|.|TRBJ2-3
TGTGCCAGCAGCTTGGTAGCGGGGGTTCGGGATACGCAGTATTTT
CASSLVAGVRDTQYF
>TRBV7-8|TRBD1|few|TRBJ1-2
TGTGCCAGCAGCCTAATGGGGGGACAGTCCTATGGCTACACCTTC
CASSLMGGQSYGYTF
>TRBV5-1|TRBD2|.|TRBJ2-3
TGCGCCAGCAAGGAAGCGGGGGGCACAGATACGCAGTATTTT
CASKEAGGTDTQYF
>TRBV7-9|.|.|TRBJ2-7
TGTGCCAGCAGCTTAGGGAGAGAGGGCTTCTACGAGCAGTACTTC
CASSLGREGFYEQYF
>TRBV12-3/TRBV12-4|.|few|TRBJ1-2
TGTGCCAGCAGTTTCCCGGGGGGCGCGGGTGGCTACACCTTC
CASSFPGGAGGYTF
>TRBV6-1|TRBD2|.|TRBJ2-2
TGTGCCAGCAGTGTCCGGGGGGGGCTCGGCACCGGGGAGCTGTTTTTT
CASSVRGGLGTGELFF
>TRBV3-1|TRBD1|.|TRBJ1-4
TGTGCCAGCAGCCAAGACCAGGGGGCGGTCTATGAAAAACTGTTTTTT
CASSQDQGAVYEKLFF
>TRBV9|.|.|TRBJ2-1
TGTGCCAGCAGCCCAACAGGGTCCTACAATGAGCAGTTCTTC
CASSPTGSYNEQFF
>TRBV7-9|.|.|TRBJ2-7
TGTGCCAGCAGCTCTACCTTTAGGGCAGGCTTCCTCTACGAGCAGTACTTC
CASSSTFRAGFLYEQYF
>TRBV24-1|TRBD2|.|TRBJ2-1
TGTGCCACCAGTGATTCGACCAGACTAGCGGGGGCCCTGAATGAGCAGTTCTTC
CATSDSTRLAGALNEQFF
>TRBV24-1|.|.|TRBJ2-1
TGTGCCACCAGTGATTTAGGAGTTCATGAGCAGTTCTTC
CATSDLGVHEQFF
>TRBV7-6|.|few|TRBJ2-7
TGTGCCAGCAGCATCGGACTGGACTACGAGCAGTACTTC
CASSIGLDYEQYF
>TRBV24-1|.|many|TRBJ2-3
TGTGCCACCAGTGATATGGCCGAGACCCTAAGAAGCACGCAGTATTTT
CATSDMAETLRSTQYF